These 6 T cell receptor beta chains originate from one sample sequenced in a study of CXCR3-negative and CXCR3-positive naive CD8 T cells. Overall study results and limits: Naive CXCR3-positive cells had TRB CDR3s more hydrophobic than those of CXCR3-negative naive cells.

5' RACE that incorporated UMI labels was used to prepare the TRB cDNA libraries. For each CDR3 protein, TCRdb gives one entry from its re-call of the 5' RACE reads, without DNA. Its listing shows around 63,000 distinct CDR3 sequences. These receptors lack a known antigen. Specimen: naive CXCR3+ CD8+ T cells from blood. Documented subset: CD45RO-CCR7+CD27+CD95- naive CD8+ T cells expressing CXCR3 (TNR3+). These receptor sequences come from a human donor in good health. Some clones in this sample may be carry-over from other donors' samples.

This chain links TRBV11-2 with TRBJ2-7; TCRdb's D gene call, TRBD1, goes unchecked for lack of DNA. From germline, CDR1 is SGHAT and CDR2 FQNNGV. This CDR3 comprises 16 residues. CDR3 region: CASTHPSDRDSYEQYF.

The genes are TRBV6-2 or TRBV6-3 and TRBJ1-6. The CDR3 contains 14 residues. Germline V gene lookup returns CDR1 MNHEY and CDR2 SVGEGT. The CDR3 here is CASSYSGINSPLHF.

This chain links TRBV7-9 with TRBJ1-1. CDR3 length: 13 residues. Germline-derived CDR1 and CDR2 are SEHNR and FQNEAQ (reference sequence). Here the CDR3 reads CSSIEAPNTEAFF.

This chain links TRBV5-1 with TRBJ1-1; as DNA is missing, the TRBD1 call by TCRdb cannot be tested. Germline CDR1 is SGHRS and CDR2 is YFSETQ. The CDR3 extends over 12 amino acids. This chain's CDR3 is CASSWEGAEAFF.

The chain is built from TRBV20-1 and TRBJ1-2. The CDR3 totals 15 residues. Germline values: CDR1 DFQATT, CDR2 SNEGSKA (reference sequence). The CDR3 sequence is CSARRRDGSSYGYTF.

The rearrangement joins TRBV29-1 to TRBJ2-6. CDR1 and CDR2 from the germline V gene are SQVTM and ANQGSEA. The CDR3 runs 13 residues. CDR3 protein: CNVWTSGANVLTF.